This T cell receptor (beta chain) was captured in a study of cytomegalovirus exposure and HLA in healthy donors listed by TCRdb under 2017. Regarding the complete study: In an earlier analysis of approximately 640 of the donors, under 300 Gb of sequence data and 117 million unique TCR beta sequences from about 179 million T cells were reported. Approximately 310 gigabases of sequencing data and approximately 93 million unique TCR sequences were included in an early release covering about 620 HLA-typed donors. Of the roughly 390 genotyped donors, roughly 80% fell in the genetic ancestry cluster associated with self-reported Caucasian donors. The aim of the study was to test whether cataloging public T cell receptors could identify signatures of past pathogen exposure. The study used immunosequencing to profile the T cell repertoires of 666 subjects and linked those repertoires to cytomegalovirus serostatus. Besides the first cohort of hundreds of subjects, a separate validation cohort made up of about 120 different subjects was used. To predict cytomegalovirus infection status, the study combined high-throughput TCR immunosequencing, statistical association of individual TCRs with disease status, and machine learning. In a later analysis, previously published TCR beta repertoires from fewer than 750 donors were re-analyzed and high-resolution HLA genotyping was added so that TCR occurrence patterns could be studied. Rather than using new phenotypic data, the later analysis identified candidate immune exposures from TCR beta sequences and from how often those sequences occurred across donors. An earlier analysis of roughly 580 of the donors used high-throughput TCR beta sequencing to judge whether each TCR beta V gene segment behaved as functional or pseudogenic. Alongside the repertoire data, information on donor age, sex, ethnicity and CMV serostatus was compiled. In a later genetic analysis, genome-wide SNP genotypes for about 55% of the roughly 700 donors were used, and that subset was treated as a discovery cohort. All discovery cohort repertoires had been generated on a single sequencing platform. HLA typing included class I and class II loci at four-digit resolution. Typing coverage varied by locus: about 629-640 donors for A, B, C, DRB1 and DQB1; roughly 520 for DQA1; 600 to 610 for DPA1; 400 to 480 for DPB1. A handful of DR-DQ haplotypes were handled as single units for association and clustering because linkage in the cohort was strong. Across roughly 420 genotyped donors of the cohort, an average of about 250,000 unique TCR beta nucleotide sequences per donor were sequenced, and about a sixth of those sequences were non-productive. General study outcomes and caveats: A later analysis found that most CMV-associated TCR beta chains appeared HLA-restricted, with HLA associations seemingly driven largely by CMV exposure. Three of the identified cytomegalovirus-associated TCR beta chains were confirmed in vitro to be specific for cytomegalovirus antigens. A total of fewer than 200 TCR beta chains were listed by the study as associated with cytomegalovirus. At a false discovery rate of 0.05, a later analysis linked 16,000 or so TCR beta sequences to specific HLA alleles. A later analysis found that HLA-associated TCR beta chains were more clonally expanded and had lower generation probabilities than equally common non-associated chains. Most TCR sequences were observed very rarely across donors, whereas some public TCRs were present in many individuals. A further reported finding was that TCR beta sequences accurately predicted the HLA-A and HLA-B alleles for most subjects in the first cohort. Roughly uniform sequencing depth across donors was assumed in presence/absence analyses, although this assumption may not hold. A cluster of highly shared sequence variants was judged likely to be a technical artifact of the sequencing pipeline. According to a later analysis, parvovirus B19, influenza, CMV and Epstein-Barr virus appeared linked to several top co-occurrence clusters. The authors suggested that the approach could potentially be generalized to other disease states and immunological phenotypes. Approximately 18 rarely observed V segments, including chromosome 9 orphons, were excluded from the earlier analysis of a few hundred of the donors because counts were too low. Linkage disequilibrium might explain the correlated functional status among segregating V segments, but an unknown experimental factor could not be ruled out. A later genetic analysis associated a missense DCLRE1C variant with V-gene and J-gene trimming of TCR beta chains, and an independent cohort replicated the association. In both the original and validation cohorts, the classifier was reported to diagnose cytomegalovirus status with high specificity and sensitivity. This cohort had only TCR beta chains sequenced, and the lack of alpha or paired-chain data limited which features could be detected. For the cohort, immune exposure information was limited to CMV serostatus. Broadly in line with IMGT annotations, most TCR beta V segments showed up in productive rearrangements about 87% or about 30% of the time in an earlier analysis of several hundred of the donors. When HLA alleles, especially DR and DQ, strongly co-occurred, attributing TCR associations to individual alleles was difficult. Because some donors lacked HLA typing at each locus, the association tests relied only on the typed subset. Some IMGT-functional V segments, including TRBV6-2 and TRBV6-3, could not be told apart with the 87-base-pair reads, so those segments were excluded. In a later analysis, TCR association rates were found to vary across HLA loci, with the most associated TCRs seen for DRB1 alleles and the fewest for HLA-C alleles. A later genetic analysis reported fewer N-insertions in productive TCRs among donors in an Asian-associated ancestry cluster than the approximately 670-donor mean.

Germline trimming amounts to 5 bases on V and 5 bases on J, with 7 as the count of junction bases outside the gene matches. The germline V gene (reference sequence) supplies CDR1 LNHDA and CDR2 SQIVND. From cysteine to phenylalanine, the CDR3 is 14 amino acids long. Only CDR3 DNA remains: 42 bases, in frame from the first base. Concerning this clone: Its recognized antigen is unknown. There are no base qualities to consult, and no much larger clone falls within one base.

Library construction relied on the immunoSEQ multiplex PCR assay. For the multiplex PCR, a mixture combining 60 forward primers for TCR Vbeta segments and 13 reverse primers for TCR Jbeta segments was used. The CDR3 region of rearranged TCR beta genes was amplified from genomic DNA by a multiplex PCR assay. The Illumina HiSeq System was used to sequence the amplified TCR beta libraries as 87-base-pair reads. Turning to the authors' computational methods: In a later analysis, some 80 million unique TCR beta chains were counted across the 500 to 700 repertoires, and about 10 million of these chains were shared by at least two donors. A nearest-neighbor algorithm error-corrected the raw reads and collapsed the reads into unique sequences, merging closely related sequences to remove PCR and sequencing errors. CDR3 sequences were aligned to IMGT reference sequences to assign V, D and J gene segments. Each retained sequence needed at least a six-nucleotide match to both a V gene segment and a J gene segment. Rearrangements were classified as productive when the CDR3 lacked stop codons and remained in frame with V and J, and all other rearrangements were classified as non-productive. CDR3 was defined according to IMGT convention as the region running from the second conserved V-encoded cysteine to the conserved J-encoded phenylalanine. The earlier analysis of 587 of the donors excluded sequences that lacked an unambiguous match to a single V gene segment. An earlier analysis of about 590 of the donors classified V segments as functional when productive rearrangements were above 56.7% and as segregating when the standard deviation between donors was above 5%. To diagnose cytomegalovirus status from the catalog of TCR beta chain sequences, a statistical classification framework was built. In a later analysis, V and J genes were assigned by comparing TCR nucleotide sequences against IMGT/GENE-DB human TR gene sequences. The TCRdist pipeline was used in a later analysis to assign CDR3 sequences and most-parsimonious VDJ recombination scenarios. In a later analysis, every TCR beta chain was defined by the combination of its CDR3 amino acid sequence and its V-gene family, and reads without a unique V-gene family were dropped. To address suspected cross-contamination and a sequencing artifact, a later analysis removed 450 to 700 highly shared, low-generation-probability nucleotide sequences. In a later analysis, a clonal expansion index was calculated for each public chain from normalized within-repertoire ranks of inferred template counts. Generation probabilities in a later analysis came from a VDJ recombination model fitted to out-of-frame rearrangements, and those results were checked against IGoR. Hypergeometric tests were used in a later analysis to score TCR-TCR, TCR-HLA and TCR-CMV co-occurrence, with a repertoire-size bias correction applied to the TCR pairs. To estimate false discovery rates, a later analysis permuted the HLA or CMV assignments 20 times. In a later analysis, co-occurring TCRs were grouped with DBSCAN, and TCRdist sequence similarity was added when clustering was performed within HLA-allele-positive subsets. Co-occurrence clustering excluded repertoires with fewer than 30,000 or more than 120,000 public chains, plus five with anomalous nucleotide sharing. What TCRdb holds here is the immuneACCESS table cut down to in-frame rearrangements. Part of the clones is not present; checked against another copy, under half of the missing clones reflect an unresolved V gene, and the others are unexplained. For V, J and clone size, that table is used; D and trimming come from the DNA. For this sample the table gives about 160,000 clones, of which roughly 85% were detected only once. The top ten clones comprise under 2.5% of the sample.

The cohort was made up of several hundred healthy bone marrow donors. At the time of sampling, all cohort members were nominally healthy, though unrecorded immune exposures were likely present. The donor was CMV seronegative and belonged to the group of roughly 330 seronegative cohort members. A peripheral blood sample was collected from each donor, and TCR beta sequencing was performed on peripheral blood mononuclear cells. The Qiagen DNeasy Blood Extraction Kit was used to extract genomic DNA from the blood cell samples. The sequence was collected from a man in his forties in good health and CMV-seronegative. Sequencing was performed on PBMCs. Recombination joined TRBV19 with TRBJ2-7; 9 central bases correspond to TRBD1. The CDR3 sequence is CASSSTGGRDEQYF. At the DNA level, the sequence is TGTGCCAGTAGTTCAACAGGGGGCAGAGACGAGCAGTACTTC.